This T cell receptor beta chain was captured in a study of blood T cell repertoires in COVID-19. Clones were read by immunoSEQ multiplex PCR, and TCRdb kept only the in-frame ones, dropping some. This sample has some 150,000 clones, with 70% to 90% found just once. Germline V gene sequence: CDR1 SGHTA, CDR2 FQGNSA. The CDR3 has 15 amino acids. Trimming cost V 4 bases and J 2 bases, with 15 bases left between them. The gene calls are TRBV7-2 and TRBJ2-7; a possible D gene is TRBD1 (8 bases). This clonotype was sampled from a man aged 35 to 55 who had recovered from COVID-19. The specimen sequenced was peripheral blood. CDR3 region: CASSSQQGGAYEQYF. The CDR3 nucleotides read TGTGCCAGCAGCTCGCAACAGGGGGGGGCCTACGAGCAGTACTTC.